The present T cell receptor (beta chain) was sequenced within a study of OX40 agonist ivuxolimab in advanced cancers. The repertoire was sequenced with immunoSEQ multiplex PCR; TCRdb's copy has only in-frame clones and lacks some. This sample carries about 11,000 clones, around 80% of them seen once, and the ten largest clones take approximately 16%. V trimming: 0 bases; J trimming: 5 bases; junction bases outside the gene matches: 5. There are 15 residues in the CDR3. In germline, CDR1 is SGDLS, CDR2 YYNGEE. The TCR was taken from an adult with an advanced solid tumor such as melanoma, head and neck, liver or kidney cancer. The starting material was CD4+ or CD8+ T cells sorted from blood, obtained in a trial of the OX40 agonist ivuxolimab. The chain is built from TRBV9 and TRBJ1-2; 9 bases fit TRBD1. CDR3 amino acids: CASSVGGTGIYGYTF. CDR3 nucleotides: TGTGCCAGCAGCGTAGGCGGGACAGGGATATATGGCTACACCTTC.